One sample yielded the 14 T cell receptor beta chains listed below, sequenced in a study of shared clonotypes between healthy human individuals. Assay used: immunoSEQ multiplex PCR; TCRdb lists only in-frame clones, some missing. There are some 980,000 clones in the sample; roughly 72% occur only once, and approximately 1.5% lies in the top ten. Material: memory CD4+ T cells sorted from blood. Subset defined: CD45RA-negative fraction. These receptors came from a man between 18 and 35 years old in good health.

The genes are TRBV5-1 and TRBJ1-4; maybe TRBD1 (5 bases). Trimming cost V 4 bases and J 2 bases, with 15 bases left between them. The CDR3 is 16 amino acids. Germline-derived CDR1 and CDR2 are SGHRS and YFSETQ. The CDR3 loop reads CASSPRTKGTNEKLFF. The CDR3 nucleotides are TGCGCCAGCAGCCCTCGAACTAAGGGGACTAATGAAAAACTGTTTTTT.

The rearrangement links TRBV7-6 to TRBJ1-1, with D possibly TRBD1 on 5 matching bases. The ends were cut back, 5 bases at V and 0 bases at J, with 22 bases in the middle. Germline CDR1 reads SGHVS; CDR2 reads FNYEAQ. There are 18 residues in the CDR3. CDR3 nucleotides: TGTGCCAGCAGCCCGCAGGGTTTGATCGGGGCTATGAACACTGAAGCTTTCTTT. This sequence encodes CASSPQGLIGAMNTEAFF.

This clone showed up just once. CDR3 sequence: CASSLSASFTKANYGYTF. DNA for the CDR3: TGTGCCAGCAGTTTATCCGCTTCCTTCACCAAAGCTAACTATGGCTACACCTTC. The gene calls are TRBV27 and TRBJ1-2; no reliable D call. CDR1 MNHEY and CDR2 SMNVEV come from the germline V gene (reference sequence). The CDR3 is made up of 18 amino acids. Trimming shortened V by 0 bases and J by 0 bases, and 17 bases separated the two germline ends.

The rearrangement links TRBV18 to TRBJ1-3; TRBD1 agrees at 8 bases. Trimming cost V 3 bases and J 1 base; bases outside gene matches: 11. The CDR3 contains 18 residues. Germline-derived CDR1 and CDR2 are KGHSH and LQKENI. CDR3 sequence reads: CASSPSRDRIISGNTIYF. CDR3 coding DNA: TGTGCCAGCTCACCTTCTCGGGACAGGATAATATCTGGAAACACCATATATTTT. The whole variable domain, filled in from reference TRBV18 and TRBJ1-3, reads NAGVMQNPRHLVRRRGQEARLRCSPMKGHSHVYWYRQLPEEGLKFMVYLQKENIIDESGMPKERFSAEFPKEGPSILRIQQVVRGDSAAYFCASSPSRDRIISGNTIYFGEGSWLTVV.

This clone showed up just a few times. The DNA of the CDR3 is TGTGCCAGCAGCGCCGGTTGGGACAGGGGAACCTACGAGCAGTACTTC. Its protein is CASSAGWDRGTYEQYF. The chain recombines TRBV13 with TRBJ2-7, with TRBD1 matching 10 bases. In germline, CDR1 is PRHDT, CDR2 FYEKMQ (reference sequence). This CDR3 region has 16 residues. V was pared by 5 bases and J by 2 bases, with 9 bases of the junction left unmatched. Complete variable domain (other parts from reference TRBV13 and TRBJ2-7): AAGVIQSPRHLIKEKRETATLKCYPIPRHDTVYWYQQGPGQDPQFLISFYEKMQSDKGSIPDRFSAQQFSDYHSELNMSSLELGDSALYFCASSAGWDRGTYEQYFGPGTRLTVT.

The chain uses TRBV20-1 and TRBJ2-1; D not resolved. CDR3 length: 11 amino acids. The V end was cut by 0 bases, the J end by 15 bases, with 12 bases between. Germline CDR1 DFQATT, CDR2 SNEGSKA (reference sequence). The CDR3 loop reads CSARDRVESFF. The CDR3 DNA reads TGCAGTGCTAGAGATAGGGTAGAATCGTTCTTC.

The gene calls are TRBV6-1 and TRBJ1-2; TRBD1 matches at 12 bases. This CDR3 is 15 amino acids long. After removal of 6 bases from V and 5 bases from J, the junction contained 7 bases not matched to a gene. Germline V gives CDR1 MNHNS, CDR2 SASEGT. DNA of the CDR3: TGTGCCAGCAGGATTGGGACAGGGGGCGAGTATGGCTACACCTTC. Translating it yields CASRIGTGGEYGYTF.

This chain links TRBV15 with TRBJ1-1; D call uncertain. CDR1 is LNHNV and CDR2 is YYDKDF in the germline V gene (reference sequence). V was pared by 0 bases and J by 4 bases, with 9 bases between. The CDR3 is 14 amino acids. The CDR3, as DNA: TGTGCCACCAGCAGAGATCAATGGGGCACTGAAGCTTTCTTT. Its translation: CATSRDQWGTEAFF.

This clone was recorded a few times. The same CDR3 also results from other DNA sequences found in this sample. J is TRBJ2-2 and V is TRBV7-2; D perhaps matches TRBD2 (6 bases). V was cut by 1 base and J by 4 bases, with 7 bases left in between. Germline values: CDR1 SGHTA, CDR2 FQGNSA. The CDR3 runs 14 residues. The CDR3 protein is CASSLVGGTGELFF. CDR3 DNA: TGTGCCAGCAGCTTAGTGGGAGGCACCGGGGAGCTGTTTTTT.

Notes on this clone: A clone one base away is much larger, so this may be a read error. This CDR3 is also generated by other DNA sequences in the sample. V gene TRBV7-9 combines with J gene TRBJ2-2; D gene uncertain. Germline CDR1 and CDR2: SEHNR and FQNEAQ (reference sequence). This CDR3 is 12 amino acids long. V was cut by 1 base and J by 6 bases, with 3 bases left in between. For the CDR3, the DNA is TGTGCCAGCAGCTTAGACTCCGGGGAGCTGTTTTTT. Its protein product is CASSLDSGELFF. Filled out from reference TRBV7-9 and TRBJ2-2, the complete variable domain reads DTGVSQNPRHKITKRGQNVTFRCDPISEHNRLYWYRQTLGQGPEFLTYFQNEAQLEKSRLLSDRFSAERPKGSFSTLEIQRTEQGDSAMYLCASSLDSGELFFGEGSRLTVL.

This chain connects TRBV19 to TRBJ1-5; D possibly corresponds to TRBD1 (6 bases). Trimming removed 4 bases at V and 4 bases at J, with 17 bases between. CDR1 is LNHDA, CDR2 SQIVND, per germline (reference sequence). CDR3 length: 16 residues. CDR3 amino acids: CASSTRGRGGNQPQHF. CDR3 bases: TGTGCCAGTAGTACCCGGGGCAGGGGAGGGAATCAGCCCCAGCATTTT.

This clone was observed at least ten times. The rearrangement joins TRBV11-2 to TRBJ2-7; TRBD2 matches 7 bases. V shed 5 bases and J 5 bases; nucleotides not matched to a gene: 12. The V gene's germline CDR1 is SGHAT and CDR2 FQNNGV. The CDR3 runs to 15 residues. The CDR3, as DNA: TGTGCCAGCAGCCCCCCGGAGCGGGATAGGGACGAGCAGTACTTC. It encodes CASSPPERDRDEQYF.

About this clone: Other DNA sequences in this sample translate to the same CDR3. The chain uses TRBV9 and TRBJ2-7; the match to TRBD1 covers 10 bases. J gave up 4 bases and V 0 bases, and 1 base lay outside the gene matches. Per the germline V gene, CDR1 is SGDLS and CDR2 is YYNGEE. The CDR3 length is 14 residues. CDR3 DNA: TGTGCCAGCAGCGTAGGACAGGGGGCTTACGAGCAGTACTTC. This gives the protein CASSVGQGAYEQYF. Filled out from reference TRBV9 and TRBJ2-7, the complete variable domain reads DSGVTQTPKHLITATGQRVTLRCSPRSGDLSVYWYQQSLDQGLQFLIQYYNGEERAKGNILERFSAQQFPDLHSELNLSSLELGDSALYFCASSVGQGAYEQYFGPGTRLTVT.

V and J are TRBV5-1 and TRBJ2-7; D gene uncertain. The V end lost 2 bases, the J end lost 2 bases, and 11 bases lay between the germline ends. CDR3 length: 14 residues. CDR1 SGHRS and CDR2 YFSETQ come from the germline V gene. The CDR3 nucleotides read TGCGCCAGCAGCTTAGGAGTGGGGACCTACGAGCAGTACTTC. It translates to CASSLGVGTYEQYF.